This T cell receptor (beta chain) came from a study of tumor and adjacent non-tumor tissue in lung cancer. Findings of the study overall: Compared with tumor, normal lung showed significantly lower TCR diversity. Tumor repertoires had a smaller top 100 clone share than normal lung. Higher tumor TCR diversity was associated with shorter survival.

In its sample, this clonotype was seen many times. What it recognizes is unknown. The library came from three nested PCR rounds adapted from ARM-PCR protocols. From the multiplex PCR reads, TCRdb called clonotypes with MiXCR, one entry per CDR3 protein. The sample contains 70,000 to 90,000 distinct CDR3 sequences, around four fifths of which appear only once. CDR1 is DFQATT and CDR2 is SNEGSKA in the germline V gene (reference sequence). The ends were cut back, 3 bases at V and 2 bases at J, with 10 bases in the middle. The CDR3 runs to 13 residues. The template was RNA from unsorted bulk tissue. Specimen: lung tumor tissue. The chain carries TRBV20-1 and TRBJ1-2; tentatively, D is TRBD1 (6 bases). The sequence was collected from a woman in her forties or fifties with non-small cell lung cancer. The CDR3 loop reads CSASEGGNYGYTF. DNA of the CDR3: TGCAGTGCTAGTGAGGGGGGGAACTATGGCTACACCTTC.